These 17 T cell receptor beta chains came from one sample sequenced in a study of identifying expanded T cells in peripheral blood. TCRdb's table, derived via immunoSEQ multiplex PCR, lists solely in-frame clones and lacks some. The profile shows about 58,000 clones, over 80% of them singletons. Sample: blood. The receptors were sampled from a person aged 18 to 69 in good health.

This clone occurred once. The rearrangement uses TRBV7-3 and TRBJ1-2; no clear D gene. Germline V gives CDR1 SGHTA, CDR2 FQGTGA. V was cut by 2 bases and J by 2 bases, with 6 bases left in between. This CDR3 comprises 13 residues. CDR3 in DNA: TGTGCCAGCAGCTTACACCAAAACTATGGCTACACCTTC. As protein: CASSLHQNYGYTF.

The chain links TRBV11-2 to TRBJ2-5, with unresolved D. The length of the CDR3 is 15 residues. Germline CDR1 and CDR2: SGHAT and FQNNGV. V was shortened by 3 bases and J by 1 base, with 12 bases between the two germline ends. The CDR3 region has the DNA TGTGCCAGCAGCTTTCGCCGGGCTACCCAAGAGACCCAGTACTTC. Its protein product is CASSFRRATQETQYF.

This rearrangement joins TRBV5-4 to TRBJ2-1; possibly TRBD2 for D (5 bases). Trimming took 10 bases from V and 5 from J, leaving 19 bases between them. CDR3 length: 14 amino acids. CDR1 and CDR2 from the germline V gene are SGHNT and YYREEE (reference sequence). The CDR3 nucleotides are TGTGCCTCGTACGGGGTGGGATCGCACAATGAGCAGTTCTTC. Translating it yields CASYGVGSHNEQFF.

This chain links TRBV7-2 with TRBJ2-3; TRBD2 aligns across 11 bases. The V gene's germline CDR1 is SGHTA and CDR2 FQGNSA. The ends lost 4 bases at V and 1 base at J; junction bases unmatched: 4. CDR3 length: 16 amino acids. The CDR3 here is CASSSKLAGGTDTQYF. CDR3 in DNA: TGTGCCAGCAGCTCCAAACTAGCGGGGGGCACAGATACGCAGTATTTT.

J is TRBJ2-5 and V is TRBV2; 9 bases are a match to TRBD2. The CDR3 extends over 14 amino acids. CDR1 is SNHLY, CDR2 FYNNEI, per germline. V gave up 4 bases and J gave up 3 bases; unmatched junction bases: 3. CDR3 sequence: CASSVGLAEETQYF. The CDR3 DNA follows: TGTGCCAGCAGTGTGGGACTAGCTGAAGAGACCCAGTACTTC. The full variable domain, rest sourced from reference TRBV2 and TRBJ2-5, is EPEVTQTPSHQVTQMGQEVILRCVPISNHLYFYWYRQILGQKVEFLVSFYNNEISEKSEIFDDQFSVERPDGSNFTLKIRSTKLEDSAMYFCASSVGLAEETQYFGPGTRLLVL.

The chain joins TRBV6-5 to TRBJ2-3; D might be TRBD2 (7 bases). The germline gives CDR1 MNHEY, CDR2 SVGAGI. The CDR3 loop spans 14 amino acids. Trimming removed 6 bases from V and 2 bases from J, with 12 bases in between. In DNA form, the CDR3 reads TGTGCCAGCAGCCAAGGGGGGGTCACAGATACGCAGTATTTT. It codes for CASSQGGVTDTQYF.

The genes are TRBV20-1 and TRBJ1-4; D is ambiguous. The germline V and J ends were trimmed by 5 bases and 7 bases, with 8 bases remaining between them. This CDR3 spans 11 amino acids. Germline CDR1 DFQATT, CDR2 SNEGSKA (reference sequence). The CDR3 here is CSARTGEKLFF. The DNA for the CDR3 is TGCAGTGCTCGAACCGGTGAAAAACTGTTTTTT.

The table lists this clone with a count of one. This sequence joins TRBV6-6 and TRBJ2-7, with D unclear. The V and J ends lost 1 base and 2 bases respectively, with 12 bases between them. This CDR3 is built from 15 residues. Germline CDR1 reads MNHNY; CDR2 reads SVGAGI (reference sequence). The CDR3 sequence is CASSYLGPATYEQYV. The CDR3 nucleotides are TGTGCCAGCAGTTACTTAGGGCCAGCGACCTACGAGCAGTACGTC.

This clone was observed once. The chain combines TRBV7-2 with TRBJ2-7; 8 bases line up with TRBD2. The germline CDR1 and CDR2 sequences are SGHTA and FQGNSA. The ends lost 1 base at V and 1 base at J; junction bases unmatched: 9. This CDR3 has 17 amino acids. The CDR3 region is CASSLGGGRTRSYEQYF. In DNA, the CDR3 is TGTGCCAGCAGCTTAGGGGGCGGGAGGACACGATCCTACGAGCAGTACTTC.

The chain carries TRBV6-1 and TRBJ1-2, with D unresolved. The CDR3 sequence is 14 residues long. The germline V gene has CDR1 MNHNS and CDR2 SASEGT. The germline V and J ends were trimmed by 2 bases and 5 bases, with 12 bases remaining between them. DNA for the CDR3: TGTGCCAGCAGTGAAACGGGGAAACCTTATGGCTACACCTTC. Encoded protein: CASSETGKPYGYTF.

V and J are TRBV4-3 and TRBJ2-2; 8 bases match TRBD2. Trimming cost V 9 bases and J 4 bases; bases outside gene matches: 10. The germline V gene encodes CDR1 LGHNA and CDR2 YSLEER. The CDR3 contains 15 residues. In nucleotides, the CDR3 is TGCGCCAGTTCACGGGAGGGCCGCGGCACCGGGGAGCTGTTTTTT. Protein product: CASSREGRGTGELFF.

The chain is built from TRBV30 and TRBJ2-1; 7 bases match TRBD2. After removal of 0 bases from V and 0 bases from J, the junction contained 5 bases not matched to a gene. The germline V gene encodes CDR1 GTSNPN and CDR2 SVGIG (reference sequence). This CDR3 has 16 residues. Written as DNA, the CDR3 is TGTGCCTGGAGTGTCTGGGGGGGGACCTCCTACAATGAGCAGTTCTTC. The encoded protein is CAWSVWGGTSYNEQFF. Complete variable domain (other parts from reference TRBV30 and TRBJ2-1): SQTIHQWPATLVQPVGSPLSLECTVEGTSNPNLYWYRQAAGRGLQLLFYSVGIGQISSEVPQNLSASRPQDRQFILSSKKLLLSDSGFYLCAWSVWGGTSYNEQFFGPGTRLTVL.

The V gene is TRBV14, the J gene TRBJ2-5, with D tentatively TRBD1 (6 bases). Germline V lookup: CDR1 SGHDN, CDR2 FVKESK. The V end was cut by 2 bases, the J end by 5 bases, with 15 bases between. CDR3 length: 15 residues. Here the CDR3 reads CASSQPRGILETQYF. CDR3 coding DNA: TGTGCCAGCAGCCAACCCAGGGGTATTTTGGAGACCCAGTACTTC.

The chain joins TRBV19 to TRBJ1-5; no firm D call. Germline V gene data show CDR1 as LNHDA and CDR2 as SQIVND (reference sequence). The CDR3 runs to 14 residues. V shed 7 bases and J shed 4 bases, with 14 bases lying between them. The CDR3, as DNA: TGTGCCAGTATACGTGGGCCGGGGAATCAGCCCCAGCATTTT. Its translation: CASIRGPGNQPQHF.

The chain employs TRBV7-8 and TRBJ2-7; TRBD2 aligns across 8 bases. The CDR3 contains 14 residues. The germline CDR1 and CDR2 sequences are SGHVS and FQNEAQ. The junction had 4 bases not matched to a gene; V was cut back by 3 bases and J by 3 bases. CDR3 protein: CASSFDTSGYEQYV. The CDR3 coding sequence is TGTGCCAGCAGCTTTGATACTAGCGGCTACGAGCAGTACGTC.

This clone has more than one count but fewer than ten. Other DNA sequences in the sample encode the same CDR3. The V call is TRBV7-9, the J call TRBJ1-2, with 7 bases aligning to TRBD1. Germline loops: CDR1 SEHNR, CDR2 FQNEAQ (reference sequence). The CDR3 contains 15 residues. V shed 1 base and J 2 bases; nucleotides not matched to a gene: 4. As DNA, the CDR3 is TGTGCCAGCAGCTTAGGACAGGGTAGGAACTATGGCTACACCTTC. It codes for CASSLGQGRNYGYTF.

This chain links TRBV19 with TRBJ1-2; 7 bases line up with TRBD1. The V gene's germline CDR1 is LNHDA and CDR2 SQIVND (reference sequence). The length of the CDR3 is 13 residues. The V gene end was trimmed by 4 bases and the J gene end by 4 bases; junction bases not matched to a gene: 3. The CDR3 is CASSTGQPYGYTF. The CDR3 nucleotides are TGTGCCAGTAGTACGGGACAGCCCTATGGCTACACCTTC.